These 22 T cell receptor beta chains originate from one sample sequenced in a study of cytomegalovirus exposure and HLA in healthy donors. It was with 60 Vbeta and 13 Jbeta primers that the PCR ran. Profiling relied on immunoSEQ multiplex PCR, and the TCRdb table lists in-frame clones only, not all of them. In the table there are 150,000 to 250,000 clones, roughly 79% of which are singletons. The sequenced sample consisted of PBMCs. These receptors all stem from a man in his thirties or forties in good health and CMV-seronegative.

The chain uses TRBV13 and TRBJ2-7; 7 nucleotides agree with TRBD2. V dropped 6 bases and J dropped 9; count of bases not matched to a gene: 14. The CDR3 runs to 14 residues. From germline, CDR1 is PRHDT and CDR2 FYEKMQ (reference sequence). Here the CDR3 reads CASSRTGEGIRQYF. The CDR3, as DNA: TGTGCCAGCAGTCGTACGGGGGAGGGTATAAGGCAGTACTTC.

This clone appeared a single time. This chain connects TRBV7-9 to TRBJ2-3; TRBD1 matches at 7 bases. The ends lost 7 bases at V and 3 bases at J; junction bases unmatched: 10. Looked up from germline, CDR1 is SEHNR and CDR2 is FQNEAQ (reference sequence). The CDR3 is 15 residues long. The CDR3 DNA sequence: TGTGCCAGCACCCCGCGCCAGGGACAGACAGATACGCAGTATTTT. This codes for CASTPRQGQTDTQYF.

This chain links TRBV2 with TRBJ1-5, with 8 bases aligning to TRBD1. The CDR3 loop spans 14 amino acids. Germline CDR1 SNHLY, CDR2 FYNNEI. The ends lost 4 bases at V and 6 bases at J; junction bases unmatched: 5. The CDR3 sequence is CASSGTGLGQPQHF. CDR3 sequence (DNA): TGTGCCAGCAGTGGGACAGGGTTAGGTCAGCCCCAGCATTTT.

The V gene is TRBV5-1, the J gene TRBJ2-2; D unclear. Trimming stripped 4 bases from V and 5 bases from J, with 12 bases between. This CDR3 is 14 amino acids long. From germline, CDR1 is SGHRS and CDR2 YFSETQ. CDR3 nucleotides: TGCGCCAGCAGCAGCGCAGTTAGGACCGGGGAGCTGTTTTTT. The encoded protein is CASSSAVRTGELFF.

This clone appeared a few times. The V call is TRBV7-9, the J call TRBJ1-1, with D hard to call. V lost 0 bases and J 2 bases, leaving 10 bases between the germline ends. The CDR3 consists of 15 residues. The germline CDR1 and CDR2 sequences are SEHNR and FQNEAQ (reference sequence). Here the CDR3 reads CASSLAFGDNTEAFF. In DNA form, the CDR3 reads TGTGCCAGCAGCTTAGCTTTCGGGGATAACACTGAAGCTTTCTTT.

V gene TRBV7-2 combines with J gene TRBJ1-1, with 10 bases fitting TRBD1. CDR3 length equals 15 residues. After removal of 4 bases from V and 7 bases from J, the junction contained 9 bases not matched to a gene. The germline V gene encodes CDR1 SGHTA and CDR2 FQGNSA. The CDR3 bases are TGTGCCAGCAGCTCTAATCCGACAGGGGGCATTGAAGCTTTCTTT. Translating it yields CASSSNPTGGIEAFF.

The chain has TRBV2 and TRBJ2-7, with 14 bases lining up with TRBD2. Germline V gene lookup returns CDR1 SNHLY and CDR2 FYNNEI. The J segment lost 3 bases and the V segment lost 1 base, leaving 8 bases of the junction unmatched. The CDR3 is 18 amino acids. CDR3: CASSEVYGTSGSNYEQYF. In DNA form, the CDR3 reads TGTGCCAGCAGTGAAGTATATGGGACTAGCGGGAGCAACTACGAGCAGTACTTC.

The CDR3: CASSSAGTGVYNEQFF. Here the CDR3 DNA reads TGTGCCAGCAGTTCCGCCGGGACAGGGGTCTACAATGAGCAGTTCTTC. V and J are TRBV6-5 and TRBJ2-1, with TRBD1 matching over 10 bases. Unmatched junction bases numbered 6, after V lost 4 bases and J lost 3 bases. The germline gives CDR1 MNHEY, CDR2 SVGAGI. The CDR3 contains 16 residues.

This sequence joins TRBV5-4 and TRBJ2-3; D is possibly TRBD1 (6 bases). This CDR3 region has 18 residues. Germline CDR1 and CDR2: SGHNT and YYREEE (reference sequence). V shed 1 base and J shed 5 bases, with 23 bases lying between them. This CDR3 reads CASSLLSIRAPGEDTQYF. CDR3 nucleotide sequence: TGTGCCAGCAGCTTGCTGTCTATCCGAGCTCCAGGGGAAGATACGCAGTATTTT.

The chain has TRBV19 and TRBJ2-7; D not resolved. The CDR3 spans 15 residues. V lost 3 bases and J 0 bases, leaving 12 bases between the germline ends. Germline values: CDR1 LNHDA, CDR2 SQIVND (reference sequence). The CDR3 reads CASSIQTRSSYEQYF. In DNA, the CDR3 is TGTGCCAGTAGTATCCAGACGAGGAGCTCCTACGAGCAGTACTTC.

The CDR3 DNA reads as TGCGCCAGCAGCCCGGGACAGGGGGGCACCGGGGAGCTGTTTTTT. As protein: CASSPGQGGTGELFF. The rearrangement joins TRBV5-1 to TRBJ2-2; the match to TRBD1 covers 11 bases. CDR1 and CDR2 from the germline V gene are SGHRS and YFSETQ. The V and J ends lost 4 bases and 4 bases, in that order; junction bases with no gene match: 3. The CDR3 is 15 residues long.

This clone has only one observation. This chain joins TRBV5-8 and TRBJ1-2; D might be TRBD1 (6 bases). The CDR3 is 15 residues long. The V end was cut by 6 bases, the J end by 3 bases, with 18 bases between. Germline V lookup: CDR1 SGHTS, CDR2 YDEGEE. CDR3 in amino acids: CASTRGGRQDYGYTF. In nucleotides, the CDR3 is TGTGCCAGCACCCGAGGGGGTCGTCAGGACTATGGCTACACCTTC.

The chain recombines TRBV11-2 with TRBJ2-1; 8 nucleotides agree with TRBD1. Germline V gives CDR1 SGHAT, CDR2 FQNNGV. Trimming at V came to 1 base and at J to 14 bases, leaving 13 bases not matched to a gene. This CDR3 is 15 amino acids long. CDR3 protein: CASSLVGQAIKGEFF. The CDR3 DNA reads TGTGCCAGCAGCTTAGTGGGACAGGCCATAAAGGGGGAGTTCTTC.

V and J are TRBV5-1 and TRBJ2-1; TRBD1 is a possible D gene (5 bases). The CDR3 length is 16 residues. Trimming cost V 2 bases and J 5 bases, with 17 bases left between them. Per the germline V gene, CDR1 is SGHRS and CDR2 is YFSETQ. The chain's CDR3 is CASSFGQGGFDNEQFF. CDR3 coding DNA: TGCGCCAGCAGCTTTGGGCAGGGTGGCTTCGACAATGAGCAGTTCTTC.

The chain is built from TRBV6-1 and TRBJ2-7; TRBD1 agrees at 10 bases. V gave up 3 bases and J gave up 3 bases; unmatched junction bases: 5. The CDR3 loop spans 15 amino acids. Germline assignment: CDR1 MNHNS and CDR2 SASEGT. CDR3 DNA: TGTGCCAGCAGTGACCGGGACAGGGGTATCTACGAGCAGTACTTC. Translating it yields CASSDRDRGIYEQYF.

The chain joins TRBV7-6 to TRBJ1-2; TRBD1 matches at 9 bases. The trim removed 1 base at V and 8 bases at J, leaving 8 bases unmatched. This CDR3 has 15 residues. The germline gives CDR1 SGHVS, CDR2 FNYEAQ. The CDR3 spells CASSLGPGQGEGYTF. DNA for the CDR3: TGTGCCAGCAGCTTAGGGCCGGGACAGGGAGAAGGCTACACCTTC.

This clone was seen only once. The V gene is TRBV18, the J gene TRBJ2-5; a possible D gene is TRBD2 (6 bases). Germline V lookup: CDR1 KGHSH, CDR2 LQKENI. The CDR3 sequence is 14 residues long. Trimming cost V 3 bases and J 3 bases, with 11 bases left between them. The CDR3 nucleotides read TGTGCCAGCTCACCGGTAACGGGGGAAGAGACCCAGTACTTC. It codes for CASSPVTGEETQYF.

The chain recombines TRBV9 with TRBJ1-5, with TRBD1 identical over 9 bases. The V gene end was trimmed by 3 bases and the J gene end by 7 bases; junction bases not matched to a gene: 5. The germline CDR1 and CDR2 sequences are SGDLS and YYNGEE. The CDR3 contains 14 residues. The CDR3 region has the DNA TGTGCCAGCAGCGAAGGGACAGGGAGGCAGCCCCAGCATTTT. It specifies CASSEGTGRQPQHF.

The chain joins TRBV7-9 to TRBJ2-7, with TRBD2 identical over 8 bases. The CDR3 has 12 residues. V shed 10 bases and J 5 bases; nucleotides not matched to a gene: 7. The germline CDR1 and CDR2 sequences are SEHNR and FQNEAQ (reference sequence). CDR3: CAISGRGHEQYF. The CDR3 DNA follows: TGTGCCATAAGCGGGAGAGGCCACGAGCAGTACTTC.

The chain combines TRBV19 with TRBJ2-7; 11 bases map to TRBD1. V gave up 6 bases and J gave up 3 bases; unmatched junction bases: 4. The CDR3 loop spans 14 amino acids. Germline CDR1 is LNHDA and CDR2 is SQIVND (reference sequence). CDR3 DNA sequence: TGTGCCAGTAGAAGGGGACAGGGGGGCTACGAGCAGTACTTC. Protein: CASRRGQGGYEQYF.

This chain joins TRBV30 and TRBJ1-5; 7 nucleotides agree with TRBD1. V gave up 3 bases and J gave up 5 bases; unmatched junction bases: 4. Germline V gene lookup returns CDR1 GTSNPN and CDR2 SVGIG (reference sequence). This CDR3 is 13 amino acids long. CDR3 bases: TGTGCCTGGAGCGCCAGGGGGGATCAGCCCCAGCATTTT. Translating gives CAWSARGDQPQHF.

V gene TRBV30 combines with J gene TRBJ1-1; D remains unclear. Looked up from germline, CDR1 is GTSNPN and CDR2 is SVGIG (reference sequence). This CDR3 spans 12 amino acids. Trimming took 4 bases from V and 1 from J, leaving 7 bases between them. The CDR3 sequence: CAWNSPNTEAFF. CDR3 coding DNA: TGTGCCTGGAACAGTCCGAACACTGAAGCTTTCTTT.